This T cell receptor beta chain was captured by sequencing in a study of OX40 agonist ivuxolimab in advanced cancers. For the study at large: Allowance was made for prior anti-PD-1, anti-PD-L1 or anti-CTLA-4 therapy, and 40% had some.

The CDR3 contains 15 residues. The junction had 4 bases not matched to a gene; V was cut back by 6 bases and J by 0 bases. Germline CDR1 and CDR2: SEHNR and FQNEAQ (reference sequence). This table comes from immunoSEQ multiplex PCR, and its TCRdb copy is limited to in-frame clones, with some not included. The table has approximately 50,000 clones, approximately 83% seen once. The source of this sequence is an adult with an advanced solid tumor such as melanoma, head and neck, liver or kidney cancer. Sequenced here: CD4+ or CD8+ T cells sorted from blood, sampled in a trial of the OX40 agonist ivuxolimab. V is TRBV7-9 and J is TRBJ2-3; TRBD1 matches 9 bases. CDR3 in amino acids: CASRRQGVSTDTQYF. Here the CDR3 DNA reads TGTGCCAGCAGACGACAGGGGGTCAGCACAGATACGCAGTATTTT.